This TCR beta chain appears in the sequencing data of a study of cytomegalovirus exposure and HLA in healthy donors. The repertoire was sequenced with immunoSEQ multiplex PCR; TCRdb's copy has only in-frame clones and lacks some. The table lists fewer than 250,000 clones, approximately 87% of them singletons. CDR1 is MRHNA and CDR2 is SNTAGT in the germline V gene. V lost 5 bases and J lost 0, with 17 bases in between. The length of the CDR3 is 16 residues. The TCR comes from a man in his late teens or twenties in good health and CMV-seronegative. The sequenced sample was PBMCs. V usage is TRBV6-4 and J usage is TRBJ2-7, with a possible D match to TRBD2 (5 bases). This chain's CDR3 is CASSTWTFTRSYEQYF. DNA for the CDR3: TGTGCCAGCAGTACCTGGACTTTTACCCGCTCCTACGAGCAGTACTTC.